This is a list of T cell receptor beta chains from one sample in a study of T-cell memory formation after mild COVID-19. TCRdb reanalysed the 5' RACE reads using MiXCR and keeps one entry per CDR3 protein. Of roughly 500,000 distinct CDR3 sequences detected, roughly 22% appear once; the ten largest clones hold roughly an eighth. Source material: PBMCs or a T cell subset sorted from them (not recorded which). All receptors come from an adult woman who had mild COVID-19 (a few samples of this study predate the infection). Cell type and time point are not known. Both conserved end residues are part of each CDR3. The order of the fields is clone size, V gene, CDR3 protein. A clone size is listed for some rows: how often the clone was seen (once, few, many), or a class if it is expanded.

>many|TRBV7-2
CASSPEANYGYTF
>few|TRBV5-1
CASSSDRIDGYTF
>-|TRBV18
CASSQDRWTSGGQETQYF
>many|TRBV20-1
CSAPQGNTEAFF
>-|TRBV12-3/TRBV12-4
CASSDSGTGGDEQYF
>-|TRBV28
CASREDRVYNEQFF
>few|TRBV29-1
CSVASGPSYNEQFF
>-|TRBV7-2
CASTQGQGGYGYTF
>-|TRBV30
CAWSPSNGLTDTQYF
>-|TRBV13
CASSLTLSYNEQFF
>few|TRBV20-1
CSARDWDRAFDEQFF
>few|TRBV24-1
CATSGGSVTDTQYF
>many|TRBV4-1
CASSGRRSRDVYF
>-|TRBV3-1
CASSQTPGLVLRAANEQFF
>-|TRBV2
CASKRELNEQYF
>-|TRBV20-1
CSRNGPSGTDTQYF
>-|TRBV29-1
CSVNGMLAEAFF
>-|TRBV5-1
CASSATYEQFF
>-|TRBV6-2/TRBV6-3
CASSYFMTGIESSYNEQFF
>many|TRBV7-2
CASSSGQLYGYTF
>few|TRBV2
CASSEAPNTEAFF
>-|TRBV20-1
CSAIGGNQPQHF
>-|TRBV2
CASRGGPYEQYF
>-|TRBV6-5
CASSYRQGDSPLHF
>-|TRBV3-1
CASSRWEGGEKLFF
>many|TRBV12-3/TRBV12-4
CASSPSTGTYEQYF
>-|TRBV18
CASSPLAGSYNEQFF
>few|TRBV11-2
CASSLGTGRYTEAFF
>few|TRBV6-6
CASSRLGFTDTQYF
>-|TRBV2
CASRRDKYTEAFF
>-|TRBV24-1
CATSAVGTRDEQFF
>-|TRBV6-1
CASSPSNLGGNTIYF
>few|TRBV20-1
CSAPRVGQSNTEAFF
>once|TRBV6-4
CASSAQGRGGTDTQYF
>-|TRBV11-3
CASSLDLFGTSGMHNEQFF
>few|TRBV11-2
CASSFPYRGGRQNIQYF
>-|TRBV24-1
CATSDFWAGELFF
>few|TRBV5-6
CASSLVRREFGREDTQYF
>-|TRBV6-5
CASSYRTGGNYGYTF
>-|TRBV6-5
CASSYHLRQGGKSPLHF
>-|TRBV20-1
CSARGQGAFGYTF
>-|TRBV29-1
CSAKGGAYGYTF
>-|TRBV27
CASSQDWLTGELFF
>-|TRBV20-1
CSAPTGRETQYF
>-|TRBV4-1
CASSQVGQGDEQFF
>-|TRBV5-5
CASSFVPLTSSIGVDDEQFF
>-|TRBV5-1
CASSLVGQGEDEQFF
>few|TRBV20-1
CSAPGLGGDEQFF